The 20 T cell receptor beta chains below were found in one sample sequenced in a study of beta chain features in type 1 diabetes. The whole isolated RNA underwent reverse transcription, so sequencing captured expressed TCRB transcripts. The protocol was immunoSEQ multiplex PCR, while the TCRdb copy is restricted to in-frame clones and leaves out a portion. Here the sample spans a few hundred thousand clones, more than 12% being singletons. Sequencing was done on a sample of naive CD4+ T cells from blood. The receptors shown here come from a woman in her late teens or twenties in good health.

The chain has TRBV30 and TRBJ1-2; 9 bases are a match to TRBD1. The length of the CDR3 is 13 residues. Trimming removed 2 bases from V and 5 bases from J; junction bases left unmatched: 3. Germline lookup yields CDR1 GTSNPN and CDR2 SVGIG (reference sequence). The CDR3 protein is CAWSRTGVYGYTF. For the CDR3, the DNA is TGTGCCTGGAGTCGGACAGGGGTTTATGGCTACACCTTC.

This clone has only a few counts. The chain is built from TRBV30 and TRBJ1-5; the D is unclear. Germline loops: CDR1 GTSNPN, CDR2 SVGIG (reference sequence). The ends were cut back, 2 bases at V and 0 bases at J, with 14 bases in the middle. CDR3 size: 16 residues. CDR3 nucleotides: TGTGCCTGGAGTTACGGTTCGCCTGGTAGCAATCAGCCCCAGCATTTT. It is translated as CAWSYGSPGSNQPQHF. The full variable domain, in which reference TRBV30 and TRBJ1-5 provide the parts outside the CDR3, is SQTIHQWPATLVQPVGSPLSLECTVEGTSNPNLYWYRQAAGRGLQLLFYSVGIGQISSEVPQNLSASRPQDRQFILSSKKLLLSDSGFYLCAWSYGSPGSNQPQHFGDGTRLSIL.

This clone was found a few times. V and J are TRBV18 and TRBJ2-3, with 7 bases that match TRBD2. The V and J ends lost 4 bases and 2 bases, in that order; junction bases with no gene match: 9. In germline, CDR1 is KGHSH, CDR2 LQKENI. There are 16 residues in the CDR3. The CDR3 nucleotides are TGTGCCAGCTCACGGGCTAGCGGAGGTCCCACAGATACGCAGTATTTT. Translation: CASSRASGGPTDTQYF. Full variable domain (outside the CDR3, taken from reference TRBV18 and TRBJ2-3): NAGVMQNPRHLVRRRGQEARLRCSPMKGHSHVYWYRQLPEEGLKFMVYLQKENIIDESGMPKERFSAEFPKEGPSILRIQQVVRGDSAAYFCASSRASGGPTDTQYFGPGTRLTVL.

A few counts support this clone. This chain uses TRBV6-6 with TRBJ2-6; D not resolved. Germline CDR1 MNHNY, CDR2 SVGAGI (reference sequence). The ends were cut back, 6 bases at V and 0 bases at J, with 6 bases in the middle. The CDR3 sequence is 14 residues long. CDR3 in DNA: TGTGCCAGCAGAGGAGACTCTGGGGCCAACGTCCTGACTTTC. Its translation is CASRGDSGANVLTF.

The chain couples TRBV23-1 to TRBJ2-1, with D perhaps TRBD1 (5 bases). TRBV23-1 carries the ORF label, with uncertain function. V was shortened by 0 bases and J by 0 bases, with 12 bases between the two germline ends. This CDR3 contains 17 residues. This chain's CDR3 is CASSQSGPDSSYNEQFF. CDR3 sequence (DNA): TGCGCCAGCAGTCAATCGGGGCCCGATAGCTCCTACAATGAGCAGTTCTTC.

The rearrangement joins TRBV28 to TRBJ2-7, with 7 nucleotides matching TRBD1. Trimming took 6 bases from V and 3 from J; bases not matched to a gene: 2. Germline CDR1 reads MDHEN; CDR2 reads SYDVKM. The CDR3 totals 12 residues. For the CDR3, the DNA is TGTGCCAGCAGCGACAGGGTCTACGAGCAGTACTTC. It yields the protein CASSDRVYEQYF.

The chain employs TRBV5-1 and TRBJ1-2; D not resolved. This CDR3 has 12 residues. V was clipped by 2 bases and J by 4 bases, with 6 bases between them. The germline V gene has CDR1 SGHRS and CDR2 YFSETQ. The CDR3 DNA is TGCGCCAGCAGCTTCGAGTCCTATGGCTACACCTTC. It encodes CASSFESYGYTF. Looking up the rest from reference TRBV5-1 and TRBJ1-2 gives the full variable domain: KAGVTQTPRYLIKTRGQQVTLSCSPISGHRSVSWYQQTPGQGLQFLFEYFSETQRNKGNFPGRFSGRQFSNSRSEMNVSTLELGDSALYLCASSFESYGYTFGSGTRLTVV.

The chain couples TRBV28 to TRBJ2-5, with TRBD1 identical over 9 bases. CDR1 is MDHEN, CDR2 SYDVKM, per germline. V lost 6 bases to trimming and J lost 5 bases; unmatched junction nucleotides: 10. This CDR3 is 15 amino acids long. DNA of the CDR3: TGTGCCAGCAGGATTGACCCTGACAGGGGGGAGACCCAGTACTTC. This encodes CASRIDPDRGETQYF.

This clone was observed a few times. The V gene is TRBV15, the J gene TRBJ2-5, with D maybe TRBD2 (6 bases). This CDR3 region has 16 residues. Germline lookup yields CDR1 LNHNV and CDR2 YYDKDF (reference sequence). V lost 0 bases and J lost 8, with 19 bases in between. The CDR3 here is CATSRDTGDAGRTQYF. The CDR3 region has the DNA TGTGCCACCAGCAGAGATACGGGGGACGCGGGTCGAACCCAGTACTTC.

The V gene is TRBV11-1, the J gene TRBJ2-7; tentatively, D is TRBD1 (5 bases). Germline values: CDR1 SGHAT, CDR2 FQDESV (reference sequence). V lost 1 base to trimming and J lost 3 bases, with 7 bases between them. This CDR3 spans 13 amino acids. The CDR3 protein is CASSLGQYYEQYF. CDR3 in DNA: TGTGCCAGCAGCTTAGGACAGTACTACGAGCAGTACTTC.

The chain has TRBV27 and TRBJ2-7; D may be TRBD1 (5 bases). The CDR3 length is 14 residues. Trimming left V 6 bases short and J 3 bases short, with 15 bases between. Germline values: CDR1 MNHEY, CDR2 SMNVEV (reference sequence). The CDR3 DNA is TGTGCCAGCAGCCCCCGCAGGGATCTCTACGAGCAGTACTTC. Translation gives CASSPRRDLYEQYF.

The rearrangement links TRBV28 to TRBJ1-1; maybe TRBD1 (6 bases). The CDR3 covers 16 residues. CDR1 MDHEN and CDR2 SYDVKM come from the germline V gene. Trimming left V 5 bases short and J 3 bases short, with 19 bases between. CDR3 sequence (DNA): TGTGCCAGCAGTCCTGCAGGGAGGGGGAGGTACACTGAAGCTTTCTTT. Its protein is CASSPAGRGRYTEAFF.

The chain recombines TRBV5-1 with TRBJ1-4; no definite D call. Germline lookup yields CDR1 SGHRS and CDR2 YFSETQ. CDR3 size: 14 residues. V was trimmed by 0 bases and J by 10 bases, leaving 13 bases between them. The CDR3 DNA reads TGCGCCAGCAGCTTGGATCCTGCCCGAGGAAAACTGTTTTTT. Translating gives CASSLDPARGKLFF. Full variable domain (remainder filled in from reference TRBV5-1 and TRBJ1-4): KAGVTQTPRYLIKTRGQQVTLSCSPISGHRSVSWYQQTPGQGLQFLFEYFSETQRNKGNFPGRFSGRQFSNSRSEMNVSTLELGDSALYLCASSLDPARGKLFFGSGTQLSVL.

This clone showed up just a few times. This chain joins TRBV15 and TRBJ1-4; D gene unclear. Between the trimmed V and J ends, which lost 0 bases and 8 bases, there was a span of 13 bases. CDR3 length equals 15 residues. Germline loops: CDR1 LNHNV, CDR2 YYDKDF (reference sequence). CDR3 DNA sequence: TGTGCCACCAGCAGAGAGGGAGGTGGTTACGAAAAACTGTTTTTT. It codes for CATSREGGGYEKLFF.

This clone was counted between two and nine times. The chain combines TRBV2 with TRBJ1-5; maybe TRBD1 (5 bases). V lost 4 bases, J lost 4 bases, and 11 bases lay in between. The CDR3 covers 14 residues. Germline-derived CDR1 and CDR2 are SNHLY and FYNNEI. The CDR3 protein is CASSVRQSNQPQHF. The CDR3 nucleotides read TGTGCCAGCAGTGTCCGACAGTCTAATCAGCCCCAGCATTTT.

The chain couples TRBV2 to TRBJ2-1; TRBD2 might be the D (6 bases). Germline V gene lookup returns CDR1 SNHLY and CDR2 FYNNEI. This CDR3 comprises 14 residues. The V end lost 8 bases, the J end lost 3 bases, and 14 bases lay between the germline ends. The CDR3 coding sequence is TGTGCCAGCGGAGGGACTCCCATCTACAATGAGCAGTTCTTC. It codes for CASGGTPIYNEQFF.

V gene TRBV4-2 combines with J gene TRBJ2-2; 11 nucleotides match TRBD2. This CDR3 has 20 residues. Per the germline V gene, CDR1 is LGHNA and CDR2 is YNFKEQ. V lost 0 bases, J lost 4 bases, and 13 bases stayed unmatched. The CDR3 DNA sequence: TGTGCCAGCAGCCAAGAATGGGGGGGGGCTAGCGGGAGGTTCACCGGGGAGCTGTTTTTT. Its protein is CASSQEWGGASGRFTGELFF.

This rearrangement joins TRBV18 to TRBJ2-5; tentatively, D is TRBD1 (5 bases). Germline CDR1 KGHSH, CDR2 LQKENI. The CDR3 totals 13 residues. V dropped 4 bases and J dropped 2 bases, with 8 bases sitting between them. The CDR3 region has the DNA TGTGCCAGCTCACTGGACATACAAGAGACCCAGTACTTC. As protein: CASSLDIQETQYF.

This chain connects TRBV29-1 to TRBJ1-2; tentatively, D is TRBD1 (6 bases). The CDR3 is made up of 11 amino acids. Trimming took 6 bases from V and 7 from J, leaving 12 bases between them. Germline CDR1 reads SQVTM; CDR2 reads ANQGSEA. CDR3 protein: CSVFRDTGYTF. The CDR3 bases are TGCAGCGTCTTCCGGGACACTGGCTACACCTTC.

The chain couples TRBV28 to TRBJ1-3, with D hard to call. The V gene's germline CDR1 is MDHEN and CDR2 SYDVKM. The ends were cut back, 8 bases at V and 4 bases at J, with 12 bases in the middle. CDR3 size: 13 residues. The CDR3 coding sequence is TGTGCCAGCGGCTTTCCAGCGGGAAACACCATATATTTT. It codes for CASGFPAGNTIYF.